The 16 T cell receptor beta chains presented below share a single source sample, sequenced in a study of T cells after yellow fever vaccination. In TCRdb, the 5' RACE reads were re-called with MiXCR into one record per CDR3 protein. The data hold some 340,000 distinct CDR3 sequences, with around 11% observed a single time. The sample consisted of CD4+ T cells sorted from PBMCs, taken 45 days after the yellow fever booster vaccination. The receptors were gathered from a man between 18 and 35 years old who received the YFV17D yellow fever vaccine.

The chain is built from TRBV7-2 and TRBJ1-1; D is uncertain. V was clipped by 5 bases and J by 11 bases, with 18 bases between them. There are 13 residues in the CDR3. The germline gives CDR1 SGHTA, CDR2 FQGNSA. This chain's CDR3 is CASSTYTDLGAFF. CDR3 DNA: TGTGCCAGCAGCACCTATACGGATCTAGGGGCTTTCTTT.

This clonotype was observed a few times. CDR3 in DNA: TGTGCCAGCTCACCCCTGACTAACAACAATGAGCAGTTCTTC. Translating gives CASSPLTNNNEQFF. The chain employs TRBV18 and TRBJ2-1; D is possibly TRBD2 (5 bases). The CDR3 has 14 residues. Germline lookup yields CDR1 KGHSH and CDR2 LQKENI. V was pared by 3 bases and J by 5 bases, with 11 bases between.

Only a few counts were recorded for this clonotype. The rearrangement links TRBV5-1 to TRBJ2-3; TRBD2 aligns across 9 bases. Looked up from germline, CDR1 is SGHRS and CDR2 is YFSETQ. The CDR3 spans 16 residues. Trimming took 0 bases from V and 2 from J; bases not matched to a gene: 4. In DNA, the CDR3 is TGCGCCAGCAGCTTGGTAGCGGGGGTACTCACAGATACGCAGTATTTT. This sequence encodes CASSLVAGVLTDTQYF.

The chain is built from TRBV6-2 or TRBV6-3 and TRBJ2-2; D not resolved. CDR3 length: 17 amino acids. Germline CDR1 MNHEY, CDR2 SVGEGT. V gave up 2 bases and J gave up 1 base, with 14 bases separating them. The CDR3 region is CASSYTSSRMNTGELFF. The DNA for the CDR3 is TGTGCCAGCAGTTACACCTCCTCTCGGATGAACACCGGGGAGCTGTTTTTT.

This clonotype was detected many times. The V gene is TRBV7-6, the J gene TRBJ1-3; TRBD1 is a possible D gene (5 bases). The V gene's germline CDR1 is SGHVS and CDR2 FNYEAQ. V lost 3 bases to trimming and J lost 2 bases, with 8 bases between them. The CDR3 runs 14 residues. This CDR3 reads CASSLRGAGNTIYF. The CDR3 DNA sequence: TGTGCCAGCAGCTTGAGGGGAGCTGGAAACACCATATATTTT.

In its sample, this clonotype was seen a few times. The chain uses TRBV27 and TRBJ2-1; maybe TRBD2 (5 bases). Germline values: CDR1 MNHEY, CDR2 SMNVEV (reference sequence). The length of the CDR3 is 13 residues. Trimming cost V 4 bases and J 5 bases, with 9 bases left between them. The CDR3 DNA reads TGTGCCAGCAGTTCGGACTTTAACAATGAGCAGTTCTTC. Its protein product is CASSSDFNNEQFF.

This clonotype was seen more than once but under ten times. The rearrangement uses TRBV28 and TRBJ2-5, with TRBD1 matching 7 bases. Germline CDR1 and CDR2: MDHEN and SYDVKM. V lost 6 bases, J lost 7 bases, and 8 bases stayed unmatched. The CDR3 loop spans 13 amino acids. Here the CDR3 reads CASSRDRLLTQYF. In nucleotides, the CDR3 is TGTGCCAGCAGCCGGGACAGACTCCTGACCCAGTACTTC.

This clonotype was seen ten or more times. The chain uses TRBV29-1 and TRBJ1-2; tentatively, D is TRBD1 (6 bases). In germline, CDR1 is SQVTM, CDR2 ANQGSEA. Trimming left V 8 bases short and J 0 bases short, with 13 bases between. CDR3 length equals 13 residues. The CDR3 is CSSLDSSNYGYTF. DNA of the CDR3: TGCAGCTCCCTGGACAGTTCTAACTATGGCTACACCTTC. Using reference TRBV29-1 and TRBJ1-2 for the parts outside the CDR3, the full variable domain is SAVISQKPSRDICQRGTSLTIQCQVDSQVTMMFWYRQQPGQSLTLIATANQGSEATYESGFVIDKFPISRPNLTFSTLTVSNMSPEDSSIYLCSSLDSSNYGYTFGSGTRLTVV.

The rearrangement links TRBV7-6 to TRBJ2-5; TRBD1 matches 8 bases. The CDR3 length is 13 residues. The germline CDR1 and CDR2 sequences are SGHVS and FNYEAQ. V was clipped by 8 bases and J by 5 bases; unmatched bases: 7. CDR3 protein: CASSGGRRETQYF. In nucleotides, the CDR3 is TGTGCCAGCTCAGGGGGCAGGCGGGAGACCCAGTACTTC.

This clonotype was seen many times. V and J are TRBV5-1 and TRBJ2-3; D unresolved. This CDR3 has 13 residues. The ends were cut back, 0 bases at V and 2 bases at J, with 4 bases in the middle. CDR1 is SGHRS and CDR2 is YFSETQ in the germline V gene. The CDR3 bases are TGCGCCAGCAGCTTGGTACCCACAGATACGCAGTATTTT. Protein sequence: CASSLVPTDTQYF.

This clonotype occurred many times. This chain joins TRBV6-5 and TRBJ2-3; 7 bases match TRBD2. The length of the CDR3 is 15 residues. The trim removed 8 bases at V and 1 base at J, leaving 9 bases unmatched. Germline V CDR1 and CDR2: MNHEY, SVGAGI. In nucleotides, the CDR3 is TGTGCCAGCGGCCCGGGGGGATACGGCACAGATACGCAGTATTTT. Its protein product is CASGPGGYGTDTQYF.

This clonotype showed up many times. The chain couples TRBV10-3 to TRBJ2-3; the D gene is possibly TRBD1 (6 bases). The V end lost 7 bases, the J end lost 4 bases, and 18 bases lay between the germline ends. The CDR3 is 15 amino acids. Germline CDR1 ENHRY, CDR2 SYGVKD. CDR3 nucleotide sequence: TGTGCCATCAAGGGCACAGGGCCGGTAGCAGATACGCAGTATTTT. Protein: CAIKGTGPVADTQYF.

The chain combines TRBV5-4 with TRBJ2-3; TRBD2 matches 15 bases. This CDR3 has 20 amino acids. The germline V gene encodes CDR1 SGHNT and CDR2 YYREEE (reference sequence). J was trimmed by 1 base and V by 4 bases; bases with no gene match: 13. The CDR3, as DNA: TGTGCCAGCAGCACGGGACTAGCGGGGGGCCTTCTAGGCGGCACAGATACGCAGTATTTT. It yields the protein CASSTGLAGGLLGGTDTQYF.

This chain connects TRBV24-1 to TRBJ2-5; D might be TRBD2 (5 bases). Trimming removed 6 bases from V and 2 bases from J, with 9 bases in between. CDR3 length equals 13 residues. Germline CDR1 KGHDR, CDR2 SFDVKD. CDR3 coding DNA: TGTGCCACCAGTCCTCCGGGGCAAGAGACCCAGTACTTC. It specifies CATSPPGQETQYF.

CDR3 sequence reads: CASSLAGRAQETQYF. CDR3 DNA: TGTGCCAGCAGCTTAGCAGGGAGGGCCCAAGAGACCCAGTACTTC. The V and J genes are TRBV7-6 and TRBJ2-5; 7 bases agree with TRBD2. V dropped 0 bases and J dropped 1; count of bases not matched to a gene: 2. From germline, CDR1 is SGHVS and CDR2 FNYEAQ. The CDR3 runs 15 residues.

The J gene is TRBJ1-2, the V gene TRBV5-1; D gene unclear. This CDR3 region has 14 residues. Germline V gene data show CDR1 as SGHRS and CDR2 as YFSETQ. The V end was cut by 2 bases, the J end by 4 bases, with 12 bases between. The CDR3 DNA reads TGCGCCAGCAGCTTTTGGGAAACTGCCTATGGCTACACCTTC. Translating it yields CASSFWETAYGYTF. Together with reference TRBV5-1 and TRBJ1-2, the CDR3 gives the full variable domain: KAGVTQTPRYLIKTRGQQVTLSCSPISGHRSVSWYQQTPGQGLQFLFEYFSETQRNKGNFPGRFSGRQFSNSRSEMNVSTLELGDSALYLCASSFWETAYGYTFGSGTRLTVV.